Sequencing of this T cell receptor beta chain was carried out in a study of T-cell reconstitution after alpha-beta-depleted transplantation in children. Regarding the study as a whole: Reportedly, alpha-beta T cells present about two months post-transplant originated from several hundred expanded clones of graft origin. Surviving recipient cells, namely T cells and thymic progenitors, were the source of high day-60 TCRbeta diversity in some patients. T-cell counts and diversity were attributed mostly to newly produced T cells one year after transplant.

Germline V lookup: CDR1 SQVTM, CDR2 ANQGSEA. The CDR3 extends over 14 amino acids. The V segment lost 7 bases and the J segment 5 bases; nucleotides outside the gene matches: 7. Preparation of the TCRbeta library was carried out with unique molecular identifiers. TCRdb used MiXCR to reprocess the PCR reads, holding one entry per CDR3 protein. Here the sample spans about 980,000 distinct CDR3 sequences, about 29% being singletons. Notes on this clonotype: Its antigen is not identified.

V usage is TRBV29-1 and J usage is TRBJ1-4; TRBD1 matches 10 bases. The TCR sequence derives from a boy under three years old who had a stem cell transplant for SCID, so the T cells may come from the graft donor. The material was PBMCs, mostly from graft donor cells, obtained 360 days after TCRalphabeta/CD19-depleted stem cell transplant. The CDR3 DNA is TGCAGCGCAGCAGACAGGGGGCGGAATGAAAAACTGTTTTTT. Its protein product is CSAADRGRNEKLFF.